This TCR beta chain came from a study of shared clonotypes between healthy human individuals. Study-level findings and limits: Across subsets, estimated richness was generally greater for naive than for memory populations. Blood was the sole source, and tissue repertoires probably differ.

Of note for this clone: Its cognate antigen is unknown.

Naive CD4+ cells were CD45RA-selected; the remaining cells were memory. The assay was immunoSEQ multiplex PCR, and TCRdb's table has in-frame clones only and misses some. The profile shows 2.3 million or so clones, approximately 93% of them singletons. The CDR3 runs to 14 residues. The V gene lost 1 base and the J gene lost 2 bases, with 8 bases spanning the gap. In germline, CDR1 is SGHRS, CDR2 YFSETQ. The sequencing input was naive CD4+ T cells from PBMCs. Subset denoted: CD45RA+ positively selected. The V gene is TRBV5-1, the J gene TRBJ2-3; D not certain. This clonotype was obtained from a man younger than 35 in good health. Some clones in this sample may be carry-over from other donors' samples. The CDR3 loop is CASSLSSITDTQYF. The CDR3 region has the DNA TGCGCCAGCAGCTTGTCGAGCATCACAGATACGCAGTATTTT.